The 28 T cell receptor beta chains listed next were all sequenced from one sample in a study of preoperative IRX-2 immunotherapy in early breast cancer. Treatment given: preoperative locoregional IRX-2 cytokine immunotherapy. Profiled with immunoSEQ multiplex PCR; TCRdb holds only in-frame clones, not every one. The data hold under 30,000 clones, with around 90% observed a single time. Sequences were derived from tumor tissue, sampled after IRX-2 immunotherapy. These TCRs come from a human donor with breast cancer.

The chain couples TRBV7-6 to TRBJ1-6; D is uncertain. The CDR3 has 17 residues. Looked up from germline, CDR1 is SGHVS and CDR2 is FNYEAQ. V shed 5 bases and J shed 0 bases, with 14 bases lying between them. The CDR3 nucleotides read TGTGCCAGCAGCCGAACTATACAGAGCTCCTATAATTCACCCCTCCACTTT. Its translation is CASSRTIQSSYNSPLHF.

The chain uses TRBV5-4 and TRBJ2-3; unclear D gene. The CDR3 runs 16 residues. V lost 4 bases to trimming and J lost 2 bases, with 17 bases between them. Looked up from germline, CDR1 is SGHNT and CDR2 is YYREEE (reference sequence). The DNA for the CDR3 is TGTGCCAGCAGCGTACCCATAAGTGGGGACACAGATACGCAGTATTTT. It translates to CASSVPISGDTDTQYF.

V and J are TRBV11-2 and TRBJ1-1, with 7 nucleotides matching TRBD1. This CDR3 has 17 residues. Germline V lookup: CDR1 SGHAT, CDR2 FQNNGV. V lost 2 bases and J lost 6; bases outside the gene matches: 15. Here the CDR3 reads CASSLFTGNRGVAEAFF. Here the CDR3 DNA reads TGTGCCAGCAGCTTATTCACCGGGAACAGGGGTGTAGCTGAAGCTTTCTTT.

J is TRBJ1-1 and V is TRBV7-9; D call uncertain. Trimming shortened V by 5 bases and J by 0 bases, and 10 bases separated the two germline ends. The CDR3 covers 14 residues. CDR1 SEHNR and CDR2 FQNEAQ come from the germline V gene (reference sequence). The chain's CDR3 is CASSKDGMNTEAFF. The CDR3, as DNA: TGTGCCAGCAGCAAGGACGGAATGAACACTGAAGCTTTCTTT. The complete variable domain, with remaining parts taken from reference TRBV7-9 and TRBJ1-1, reads DTGVSQNPRHKITKRGQNVTFRCDPISEHNRLYWYRQTLGQGPEFLTYFQNEAQLEKSRLLSDRFSAERPKGSFSTLEIQRTEQGDSAMYLCASSKDGMNTEAFFGQGTRLTVV.

In this sample, this clone turned up once. The rearrangement uses TRBV5-1 and TRBJ2-7; D is perhaps TRBD1 (6 bases). Germline V gene sequence: CDR1 SGHRS, CDR2 YFSETQ. Deletions cut 5 bases from V and 5 bases from J, with 17 bases between. This CDR3 spans 14 amino acids. In nucleotides, the CDR3 is TGCGCCAGCAGTTCCGGACAGTCGGGTAACGAGCAGTACTTC. It codes for CASSSGQSGNEQYF.

This CDR3 reads CASSPNRQNNQPQHF. The CDR3 region has the DNA TGTGCCAGCTCACCCAACCGACAGAACAATCAGCCCCAGCATTTT. The J gene is TRBJ1-5, the V gene TRBV18; D is perhaps TRBD1 (5 bases). The CDR3 spans 15 residues. Trimming removed 3 bases at V and 3 bases at J, with 12 bases between. The germline V gene encodes CDR1 KGHSH and CDR2 LQKENI.

The genes are TRBV18 and TRBJ1-2; 8 positions match TRBD1. Germline assignment: CDR1 KGHSH and CDR2 LQKENI. The CDR3 is made up of 13 amino acids. The V segment lost 4 bases and the J segment 5 bases; nucleotides outside the gene matches: 3. The CDR3 nucleotides read TGTGCCAGCTCACTGGGACAGGAGTATGGCTACACCTTC. Its protein is CASSLGQEYGYTF.

This clone was counted a single time. J is TRBJ1-2 and V is TRBV28, with D uncertain. CDR1 is MDHEN, CDR2 SYDVKM, per germline. With 7 bases removed from V and 4 bases from J, the gap between germline ends came to 13 bases. The CDR3 spans 13 residues. The DNA for the CDR3 is TGTGCCAGCACTCCCCCCACAGCCTATGGCTACACCTTC. This gives the protein CASTPPTAYGYTF.

CDR3 region: CTSSTNNGRGAHSNQPQHF. The CDR3 nucleotides are TGCACCAGCAGCACAAACAATGGAAGGGGGGCCCATTCCAATCAGCCCCAGCATTTT. The genes are TRBV1 and TRBJ1-5. TRBV1 is assigned pseudogene status. CDR3 length equals 19 residues.

This chain connects TRBV5-1 to TRBJ2-7; D may be TRBD1 (5 bases). Germline lookup yields CDR1 SGHRS and CDR2 YFSETQ. The CDR3 runs 15 residues. V was trimmed by 0 bases and J by 2 bases, leaving 12 bases between them. The CDR3 region is CASSLAAGQAYEQYF. CDR3 bases: TGCGCCAGCAGCTTGGCCGCAGGACAAGCCTACGAGCAGTACTTC.

The CDR3, as DNA: TGTGCCAGCGGGGGGGACGGAACCTACAATGAGCAGTTCTTC. Translating it yields CASGGDGTYNEQFF. The chain uses TRBV27 and TRBJ2-1; TRBD2 matches at 7 bases. The CDR3 contains 14 residues. V shed 8 bases, J shed 2 bases, and the junction held 6 bases outside the gene matches. Germline V gives CDR1 MNHEY, CDR2 SMNVEV (reference sequence).

This clone was seen a handful of times. V and J are TRBV21-1 and TRBJ2-6. TRBV21-1 is labeled a pseudogene. The CDR3 has 18 residues. The CDR3: CASTKVVDGRAGANVLTF. The CDR3 nucleotides are TGTGCCAGCACCAAAGTGGTAGACGGACGAGCTGGGGCCAACGTCCTGACTTTC.

This sequence joins TRBV7-3 and TRBJ1-1; D ambiguous. Trimming left V 1 base short and J 0 bases short, with 6 bases between. CDR1 and CDR2 from the germline V gene are SGHTA and FQGTGA. The CDR3 is made up of 14 amino acids. The CDR3, as DNA: TGTGCCAGCAGCTTAAGCCCCATGAACACTGAAGCTTTCTTT. It specifies CASSLSPMNTEAFF. Full variable domain (outside the CDR3, taken from reference TRBV7-3 and TRBJ1-1): GAGVSQTPSNKVTEKGKYVELRCDPISGHTALYWYRQSLGQGPEFLIYFQGTGAADDSGLPNDRFFAVRPEGSVSTLKIQRTERGDSAVYLCASSLSPMNTEAFFGQGTRLTVV.

This chain links TRBV18 with TRBJ1-1; D is possibly TRBD1 (6 bases). With 6 bases removed from V and 1 base from J, the gap between germline ends came to 9 bases. The length of the CDR3 is 13 residues. Germline values: CDR1 KGHSH, CDR2 LQKENI. CDR3 protein: CASSTGQNTEAFF. The DNA for the CDR3 is TGTGCCAGCTCGACAGGACAGAACACTGAAGCTTTCTTT.

This chain links TRBV7-8 with TRBJ1-2; D not certain. Germline V CDR1 and CDR2: SGHVS, FQNEAQ. This CDR3 contains 12 residues. V lost 5 bases and J lost 4, with 8 bases in between. The CDR3 region has the DNA TGTGCCAGCAGCGAAACGGGCTATGGCTACACCTTC. It is translated as CASSETGYGYTF.

The V call is TRBV19, the J call TRBJ1-5, with unresolved D. Germline CDR1 is LNHDA and CDR2 is SQIVND (reference sequence). The CDR3 extends over 14 amino acids. The germline V and J ends were trimmed by 10 bases and 7 bases, with 20 bases remaining between them. The CDR3 is CATATQFDGQPQHF. The CDR3 DNA reads as TGTGCCACTGCAACGCAGTTCGATGGGCAGCCCCAGCATTTT.

The chain joins TRBV7-8 to TRBJ2-1; TRBD2 matches at 11 bases. The CDR3 covers 19 residues. Germline CDR1 reads SGHVS; CDR2 reads FQNEAQ. Trimming cost V 5 bases and J 8 bases; bases outside gene matches: 20. The CDR3 loop is CASSRRPIIIAGGNYEQFF. CDR3 nucleotides: TGTGCCAGCAGCCGACGTCCCATAATCATAGCGGGGGGGAACTATGAGCAGTTCTTC.

The V and J genes are TRBV6-6 and TRBJ2-5; the D is unclear. Trimming left V 2 bases short and J 3 bases short, with 4 bases between. The CDR3 spans 12 residues. Per the germline V gene, CDR1 is MNHNY and CDR2 is SVGAGI (reference sequence). The DNA for the CDR3 is TGTGCCAGCAGTTACGGGGAAGAGACCCAGTACTTC. Translating it yields CASSYGEETQYF.

In its sample, this clone was seen once. The chain couples TRBV6-6 to TRBJ2-5, with unresolved D. Germline V gene data show CDR1 as MNHNY and CDR2 as SVGAGI (reference sequence). V was shortened by 2 bases and J by 2 bases, with 6 bases between the two germline ends. The CDR3 is made up of 13 amino acids. As DNA, the CDR3 is TGTGCCAGCAGTTACACAGCACAAGAGACCCAGTACTTC. Its translation is CASSYTAQETQYF.

About this clone itself: The junction shows a germline mismatch at one end, possibly a read error. Other DNA sequences in this sample translate to the same CDR3. The CDR3 nucleotides are TGCGCCAGCAGTTACCCGGGGTCTGAAGCTTTCTTT. It specifies CASSYPGSEAFF. The genes are TRBV6-6 and TRBJ1-1; D call uncertain. The CDR3 contains 12 residues. Germline V lookup: CDR1 MNHNY, CDR2 SVGAGI (reference sequence).

This chain connects TRBV5-4 to TRBJ1-2, with D possibly matching TRBD1 (5 bases). There are 19 residues in the CDR3. In germline, CDR1 is SGHNT, CDR2 YYREEE (reference sequence). V dropped 5 bases and J dropped 4 bases, with 30 bases sitting between them. The CDR3 spells CASSSPELVQGFNGYGYTF. The CDR3 DNA follows: TGTGCCAGCAGTAGTCCGGAGTTAGTTCAGGGTTTTAATGGCTATGGCTACACCTTC. The whole variable domain, remainder taken from reference TRBV5-4 and TRBJ1-2, is ETGVTQSPTHLIKTRGQQVTLRCSSQSGHNTVSWYQQALGQGPQFIFQYYREEENGRGNFPPRFSGLQFPNYSSELNVNALELDDSALYLCASSSPELVQGFNGYGYTFGSGTRLTVV.

V usage is TRBV11-3 and J usage is TRBJ1-2; 11 bases agree with TRBD1. The CDR3 sequence is 17 residues long. Germline loops: CDR1 SGHNT, CDR2 YENEEA. Trimming cost V 5 bases and J 5 bases; bases outside gene matches: 13. As DNA, the CDR3 is TGTGCCAGCAGCCCCCCGGGACAGGGGGTCGGACGGTATGGCTACACCTTC. It codes for CASSPPGQGVGRYGYTF.

V is TRBV28 and J is TRBJ1-2; no definite D call. The CDR3 contains 10 residues. Trimming removed 6 bases from V and 11 bases from J, with 10 bases in between. Germline lookup yields CDR1 MDHEN and CDR2 SYDVKM. The CDR3 DNA reads TGTGCCAGCAGGAACGTGGCTTACACCTTC. The encoded protein is CASRNVAYTF.

The chain employs TRBV21-1 and TRBJ1-3; TRBD1 is the table's D call and was not checked against the DNA. TRBV21-1 is deemed a pseudogene. The length of the CDR3 is 17 residues. The CDR3 sequence is CASSKTDLACSGNTIYF. The DNA of the CDR3 is TGTGCCAGCAGCAAGACAGATCTCGCATGCTCTGGAAACACCATATATTTT.

The chain links TRBV6-6 to TRBJ2-3; possible D gene TRBD2, 6 bases. Trimming pared 1 base from V and 1 base from J, leaving 12 bases between. This CDR3 contains 16 residues. Germline loops: CDR1 MNHNY, CDR2 SVGAGI (reference sequence). CDR3 DNA: TGTGCCAGCAGTTACTTCTCGCGGGGTGGCACAGATACGCAGTATTTT. As protein: CASSYFSRGGTDTQYF.

This chain links TRBV5-1 with TRBJ2-3; D is unresolved. With 5 bases removed from V and 3 bases from J, the gap between germline ends came to 10 bases. The CDR3 runs to 13 residues. Per germline, CDR1 SGHRS and CDR2 YFSETQ. The CDR3 is CASSNSETDTQYF. The CDR3 DNA follows: TGCGCCAGCAGTAATTCTGAGACAGATACGCAGTATTTT.

The rearrangement joins TRBV20-1 to TRBJ1-1; D may be TRBD1 (5 bases). Germline V gene lookup returns CDR1 DFQATT and CDR2 SNEGSKA (reference sequence). This CDR3 comprises 10 residues. The chain's CDR3 is CRVQGEGAFF. CDR3 DNA: TGCAGGGTTCAGGGAGAGGGAGCTTTCTTT.

The chain links TRBV15 to TRBJ2-1; D remains ambiguous. Trimming stripped 0 bases from V and 2 bases from J, with 5 bases between. The germline V gene encodes CDR1 LNHNV and CDR2 YYDKDF (reference sequence). The CDR3 runs to 14 residues. CDR3 nucleotide sequence: TGTGCCACCAGCAGAGATTGGACCTACAATGAGCAGTTCTTC. Amino acid sequence: CATSRDWTYNEQFF.